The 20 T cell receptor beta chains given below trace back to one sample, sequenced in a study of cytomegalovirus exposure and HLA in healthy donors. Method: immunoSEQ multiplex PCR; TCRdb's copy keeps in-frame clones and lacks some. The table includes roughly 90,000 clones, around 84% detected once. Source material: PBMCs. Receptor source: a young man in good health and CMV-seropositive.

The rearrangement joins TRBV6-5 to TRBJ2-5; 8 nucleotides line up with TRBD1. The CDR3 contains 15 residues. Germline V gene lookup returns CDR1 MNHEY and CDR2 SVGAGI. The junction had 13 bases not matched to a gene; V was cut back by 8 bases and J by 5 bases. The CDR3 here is CASRQGLEGWETQYF. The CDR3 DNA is TGTGCCAGCCGACAGGGGCTAGAGGGTTGGGAGACCCAGTACTTC.

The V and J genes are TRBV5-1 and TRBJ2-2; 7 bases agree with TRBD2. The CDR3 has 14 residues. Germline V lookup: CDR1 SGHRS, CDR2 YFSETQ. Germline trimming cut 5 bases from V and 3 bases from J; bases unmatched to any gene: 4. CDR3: CASSLAEYTGELFF. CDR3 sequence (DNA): TGCGCCAGCAGTCTAGCGGAGTACACCGGGGAGCTGTTTTTT.

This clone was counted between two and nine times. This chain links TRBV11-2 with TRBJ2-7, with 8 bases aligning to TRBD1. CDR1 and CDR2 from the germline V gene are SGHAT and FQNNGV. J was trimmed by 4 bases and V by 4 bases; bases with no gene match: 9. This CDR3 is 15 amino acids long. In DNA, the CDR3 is TGTGCCAGCAGCTCCCTCAGGGGGCCATCTTACGAGCAGTACTTC. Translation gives CASSSLRGPSYEQYF.

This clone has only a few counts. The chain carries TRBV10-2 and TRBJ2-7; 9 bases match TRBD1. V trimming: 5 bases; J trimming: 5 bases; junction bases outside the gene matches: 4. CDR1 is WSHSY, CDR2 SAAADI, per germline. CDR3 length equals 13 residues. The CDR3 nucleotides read TGCGCCAGCAGTCCCGGGACAGGGAACGAGCAGTACGTC. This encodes CASSPGTGNEQYV.

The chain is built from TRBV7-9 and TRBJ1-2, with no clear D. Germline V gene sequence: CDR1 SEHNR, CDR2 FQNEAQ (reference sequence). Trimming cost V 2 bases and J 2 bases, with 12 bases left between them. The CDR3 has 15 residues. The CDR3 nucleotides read TGTGCCAGCAGCTTATCTACTCTCAGGAACTATGGCTACACCTTC. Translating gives CASSLSTLRNYGYTF.

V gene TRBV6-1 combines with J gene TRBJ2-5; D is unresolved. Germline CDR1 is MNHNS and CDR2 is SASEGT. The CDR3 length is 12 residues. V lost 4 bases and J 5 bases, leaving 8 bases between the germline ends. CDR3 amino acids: CASSALVETQYF. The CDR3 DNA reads TGTGCCAGCAGTGCTCTAGTGGAGACCCAGTACTTC.

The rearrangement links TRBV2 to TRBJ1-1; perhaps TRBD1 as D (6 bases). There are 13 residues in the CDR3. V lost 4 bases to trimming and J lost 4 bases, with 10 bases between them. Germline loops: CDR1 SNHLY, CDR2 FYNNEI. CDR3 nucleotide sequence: TGTGCCAGCAGTGGGCTCAGGGGCACTGAAGCTTTCTTT. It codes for CASSGLRGTEAFF.

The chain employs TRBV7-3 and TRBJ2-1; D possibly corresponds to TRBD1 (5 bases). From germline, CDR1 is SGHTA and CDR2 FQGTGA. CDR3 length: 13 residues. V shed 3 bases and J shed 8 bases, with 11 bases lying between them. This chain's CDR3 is CASSFRQFYEQFF. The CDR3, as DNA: TGTGCCAGCAGCTTTCGACAGTTTTATGAGCAGTTCTTC. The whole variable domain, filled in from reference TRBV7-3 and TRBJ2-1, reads GAGVSQTPSNKVTEKGKYVELRCDPISGHTALYWYRQSLGQGPEFLIYFQGTGAADDSGLPNDRFFAVRPEGSVSTLKIQRTERGDSAVYLCASSFRQFYEQFFGPGTRLTVL.

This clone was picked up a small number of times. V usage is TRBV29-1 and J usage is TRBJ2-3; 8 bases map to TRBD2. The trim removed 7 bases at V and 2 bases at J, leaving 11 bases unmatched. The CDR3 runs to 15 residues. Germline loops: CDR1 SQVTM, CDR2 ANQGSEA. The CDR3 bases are TGCAGCGACTTTGATGGAGCGGGAGACACAGATACGCAGTATTTT. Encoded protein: CSDFDGAGDTDTQYF.

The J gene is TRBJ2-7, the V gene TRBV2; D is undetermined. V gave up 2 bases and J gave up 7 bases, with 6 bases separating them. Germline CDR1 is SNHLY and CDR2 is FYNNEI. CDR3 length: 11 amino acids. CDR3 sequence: CASSEKLEQYF. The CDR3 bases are TGTGCCAGCAGTGAAAAACTTGAGCAGTACTTC.

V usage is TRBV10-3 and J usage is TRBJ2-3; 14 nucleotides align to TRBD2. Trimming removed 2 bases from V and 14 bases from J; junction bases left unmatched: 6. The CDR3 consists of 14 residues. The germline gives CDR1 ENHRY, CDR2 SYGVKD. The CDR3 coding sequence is TGTGCCATCAGTGAGACGGGGACTAGCGGGAGCTCGTATTTT. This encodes CAISETGTSGSSYF.

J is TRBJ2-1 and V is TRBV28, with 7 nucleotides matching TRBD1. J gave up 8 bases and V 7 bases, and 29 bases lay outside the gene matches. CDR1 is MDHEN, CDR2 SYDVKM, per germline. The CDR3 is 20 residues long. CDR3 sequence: CASKNRDSRTSSFGSYEQFF. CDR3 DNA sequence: TGTGCCAGCAAAAACCGGGACAGCAGGACCTCTTCCTTTGGGTCGTATGAGCAGTTCTTC.

The CDR3 DNA reads TGTGCCAGCAGTGAGTCGGGACTAGCGGCCTACGAGCAGTACTTC. Translated: CASSESGLAAYEQYF. The chain links TRBV2 to TRBJ2-7; TRBD2 matches at 11 bases. This CDR3 region has 15 residues. Germline V lookup: CDR1 SNHLY, CDR2 FYNNEI. V lost 3 bases, J lost 2 bases, and 3 bases stayed unmatched.

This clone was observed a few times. This CDR3 reads CASSYNRGNSYEQYF. As DNA, the CDR3 is TGTGCCAGCAGTTACAACAGGGGGAACTCCTACGAGCAGTACTTC. The J gene is TRBJ2-7, the V gene TRBV6-6; 8 positions agree with TRBD1. The germline V gene encodes CDR1 MNHNY and CDR2 SVGAGI (reference sequence). This CDR3 comprises 15 residues. J gave up 0 bases and V 2 bases, and 3 bases lay outside the gene matches.

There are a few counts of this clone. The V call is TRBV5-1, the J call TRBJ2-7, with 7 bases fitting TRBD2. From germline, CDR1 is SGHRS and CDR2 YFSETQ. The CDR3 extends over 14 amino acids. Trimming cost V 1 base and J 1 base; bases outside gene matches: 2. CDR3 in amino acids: CASSLSGGSYEQYF. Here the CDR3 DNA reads TGCGCCAGCAGCTTGTCCGGGGGGTCCTACGAGCAGTACTTC.

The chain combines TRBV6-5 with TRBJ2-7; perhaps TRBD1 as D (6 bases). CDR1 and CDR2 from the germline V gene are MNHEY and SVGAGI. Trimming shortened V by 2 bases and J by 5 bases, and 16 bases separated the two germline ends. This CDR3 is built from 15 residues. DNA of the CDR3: TGTGCCAGCAGTTACACCAGAGACAGGTTCCACGAGCAGTACTTC. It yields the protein CASSYTRDRFHEQYF.

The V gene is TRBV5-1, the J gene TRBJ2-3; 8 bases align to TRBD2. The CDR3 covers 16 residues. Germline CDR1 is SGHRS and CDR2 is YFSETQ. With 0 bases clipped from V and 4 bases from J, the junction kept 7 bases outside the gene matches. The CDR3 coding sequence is TGCGCCAGCAGCTTGGTGCCTAGCGGGTTGGCAGATACGCAGTATTTT. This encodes CASSLVPSGLADTQYF.

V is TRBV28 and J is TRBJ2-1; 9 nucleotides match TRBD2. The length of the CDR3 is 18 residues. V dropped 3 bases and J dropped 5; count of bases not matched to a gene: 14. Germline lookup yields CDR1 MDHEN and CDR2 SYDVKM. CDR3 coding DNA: TGTGCCAGCAGTTTTCCCATCGCTGGGGCGGGAGGGCACAATGAGCAGTTCTTC. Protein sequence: CASSFPIAGAGGHNEQFF.

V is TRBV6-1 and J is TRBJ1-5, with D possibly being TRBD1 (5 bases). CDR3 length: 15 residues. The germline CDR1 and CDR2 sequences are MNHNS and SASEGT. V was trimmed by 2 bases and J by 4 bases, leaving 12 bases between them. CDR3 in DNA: TGTGCCAGCAGTGAATTCCCAGGGTGGAATCAGCCCCAGCATTTT. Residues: CASSEFPGWNQPQHF.

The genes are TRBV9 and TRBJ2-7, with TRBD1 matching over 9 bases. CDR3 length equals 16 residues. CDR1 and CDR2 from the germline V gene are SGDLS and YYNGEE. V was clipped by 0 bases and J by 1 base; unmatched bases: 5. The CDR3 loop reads CASSVGEGTGSYEQYF. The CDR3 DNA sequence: TGTGCCAGCAGCGTAGGGGAGGGGACAGGGTCCTACGAGCAGTACTTC.